The clone carrying this TCR beta chain showed up just a few times. The antigen is unknown. This CDR3 is 17 amino acids long. V was clipped by 2 bases and J by 1 base, with 17 bases between them. Germline V gene sequence: CDR1 GTSNPN, CDR2 SVGIG (reference sequence). The entry originates in a study of T cells in Graves' hyperthyroidism and ophthalmopathy. Turning to the study itself: Before treatment of any kind, peripheral blood was taken at initial diagnosis.

Lactation, pregnancy, other autoimmune disease or uncontrolled infection excluded patients. Amplified TCR beta CDR3 regions came from RNA transcripts. HTBI primers were the set used in a first-round RT-PCR of the TCR CDR3. TCRdb reprocessed the multiplex PCR reads with MiXCR, giving one entry per CDR3 protein. This sample has hundreds of thousands of distinct CDR3 sequences, with less than 25% found just once. Findings and limits, study-wide: A 13 V-J signature model discriminated ophthalmopathy versus stable hyperthyroidism. The model identified upcoming ophthalmopathy a median roughly 6.5 months ahead of onset.

The source material was blood. This receptor was taken from a man under 40 with Graves' ophthalmopathy. The chain is built from TRBV30 and TRBJ2-2, with D maybe TRBD2 (6 bases). CDR3 in amino acids: CAWSFRIAALNTGELFF. For the CDR3, the DNA is TGTGCCTGGAGTTTTCGAATAGCGGCATTGAACACCGGGGAGCTGTTTTTT.